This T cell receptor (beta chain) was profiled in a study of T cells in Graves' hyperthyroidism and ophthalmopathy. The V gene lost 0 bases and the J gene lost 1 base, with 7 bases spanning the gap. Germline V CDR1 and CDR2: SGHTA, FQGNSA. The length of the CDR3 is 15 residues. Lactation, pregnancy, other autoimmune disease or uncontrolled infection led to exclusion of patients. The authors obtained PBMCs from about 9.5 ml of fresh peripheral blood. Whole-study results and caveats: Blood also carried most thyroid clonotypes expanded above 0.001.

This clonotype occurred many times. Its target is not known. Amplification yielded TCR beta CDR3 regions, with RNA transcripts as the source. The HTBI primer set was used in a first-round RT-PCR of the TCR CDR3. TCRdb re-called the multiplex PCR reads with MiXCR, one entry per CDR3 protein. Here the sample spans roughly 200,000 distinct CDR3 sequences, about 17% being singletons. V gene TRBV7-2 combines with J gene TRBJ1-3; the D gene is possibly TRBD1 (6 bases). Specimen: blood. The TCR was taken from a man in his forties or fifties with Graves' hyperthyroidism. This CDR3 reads CASSLATGSGNTIYF. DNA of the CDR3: TGTGCCAGCAGCTTAGCCACAGGGTCTGGAAACACCATATATTTT. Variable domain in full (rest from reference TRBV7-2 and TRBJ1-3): GAGVSQSPSNKVTEKGKDVELRCDPISGHTALYWYRQSLGQGLEFLIYFQGNSAPDKSGLPSDRFSAERTGGSVSTLTIQRTQQEDSAVYLCASSLATGSGNTIYFGEGSWLTVV.